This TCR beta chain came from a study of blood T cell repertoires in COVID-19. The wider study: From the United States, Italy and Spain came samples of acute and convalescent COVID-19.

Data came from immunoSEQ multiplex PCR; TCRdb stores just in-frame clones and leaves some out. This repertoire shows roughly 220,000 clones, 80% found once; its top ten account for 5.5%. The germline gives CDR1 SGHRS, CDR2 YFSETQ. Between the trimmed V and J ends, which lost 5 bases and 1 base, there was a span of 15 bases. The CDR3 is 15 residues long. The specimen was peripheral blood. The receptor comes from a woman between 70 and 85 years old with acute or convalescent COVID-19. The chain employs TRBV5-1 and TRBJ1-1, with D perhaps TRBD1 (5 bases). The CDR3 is CASSQAGRGNTEAFF. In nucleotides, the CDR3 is TGCGCCAGCAGTCAGGCAGGGAGGGGGAACACTGAAGCTTTCTTT. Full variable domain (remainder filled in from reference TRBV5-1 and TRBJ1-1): KAGVTQTPRYLIKTRGQQVTLSCSPISGHRSVSWYQQTPGQGLQFLFEYFSETQRNKGNFPGRFSGRQFSNSRSEMNVSTLELGDSALYLCASSQAGRGNTEAFFGQGTRLTVV.